This TCR beta chain was captured in a study of Graves' ophthalmopathy and Graves' hyperthyroidism. This CDR3 contains 16 residues. CDR1 and CDR2 from the germline V gene are SGHRS and YFSETQ. V dropped 0 bases and J dropped 3 bases, with 16 bases sitting between them. As the template, RNA transcripts were used to amplify TCR beta CDR3 regions. Second-round multiplex PCR came after first-round RT-PCR with HTBI primers. TCRdb independently ran MiXCR on the multiplex PCR reads; one entry per CDR3 protein. Of about 590,000 distinct CDR3 sequences in the sample, about two fifths were seen once. Sequencing was performed on peripheral blood or thyroid tissue (not recorded which). The V and J genes are TRBV5-1 and TRBJ2-7; TRBD2 might be the D (5 bases). The clonotype comes from an adult man with Graves' hyperthyroidism. The CDR3 protein is CASSLVGSGFNYEQYF. The CDR3 nucleotides are TGCGCCAGCAGCTTGGTTGGCAGCGGATTTAACTACGAGCAGTACTTC.